This T cell receptor beta chain was sequenced in a study of cytomegalovirus exposure and HLA in healthy donors (dated by TCRdb to about 2017). Regarding the research as a whole: According to an earlier analysis of a few hundred of the donors, 150 million to 200 million T cells yielded some 110 million unique TCR beta sequences and approximately 300 Gb of sequence data. To decide whether each TCR beta V gene segment behaved as functional or pseudogenic, an earlier analysis of some 600 of the donors relied on high-throughput TCR beta sequencing. In addition to the first cohort of several hundred subjects, a separate validation cohort of 120 different subjects was used. Donor age, sex, ethnicity and CMV serostatus were compiled together with the repertoire data. A later genetic analysis took genome-wide SNP genotypes for about 55% of the roughly 670 donors and used that subset as a discovery cohort. The T cell repertoires of 550 to 850 subjects were profiled by immunosequencing and related to cytomegalovirus serostatus. The study aimed to test whether signatures of past pathogen exposure could be identified by cataloging public T cell receptors. Of the 300 to 500 genotyped donors, roughly 76% were placed in the genetic ancestry cluster associated with self-reported Caucasian donors. All discovery cohort repertoires had been generated using a single sequencing platform. A later analysis re-analyzed previously published TCR beta repertoires from 550 to 700 donors and added high-resolution HLA genotyping to study TCR occurrence patterns. Four to six DR-DQ haplotypes were handled as single units for association and clustering, since linkage in the cohort was strong. The number of typed donors differed by locus: 629-630 for A, B, C, DRB1 and DQB1; 500 to 550 for DQA1; 600 to 610 for DPA1; and around 450 for DPB1. On average, 235,054 unique TCR beta nucleotide sequences were sequenced per donor among several hundred genotyped donors of the cohort, with about 19% of those sequences being non-productive. Approximately 310 gigabases of sequencing data and approximately 80 million unique TCR sequences were included in an early release covering under 650 HLA-typed donors. Both class I and class II loci were covered by HLA typing, at four-digit resolution. To predict cytomegalovirus infection status, the study combined high-throughput TCR immunosequencing, statistical association of individual TCRs with disease status, and machine learning. In the later analysis, no new phenotypic data were used to find candidate immune exposures; instead, reliance was placed on TCR beta sequences and their occurrence across donors. Overall results and qualifications from the work: Compared with equally common non-associated chains, HLA-associated TCR beta chains in a later analysis were more clonally expanded and had lower generation probabilities. Several of the top co-occurrence clusters appeared to be linked to parvovirus B19, influenza, CMV and Epstein-Barr virus, according to a later analysis. Immune exposure information for the cohort was limited to CMV serostatus. A further reported finding was that TCR beta sequences accurately predicted the HLA-A and HLA-B alleles for most subjects in the first cohort. A cluster of highly shared sequence variants was judged likely to be a technical artifact of the sequencing pipeline. A later analysis associated 16,951 TCR beta sequences with specific HLA alleles at a false discovery rate of 0.05. Because HLA typing was missing for some donors at each locus, association tests included only the typed subset. Linkage disequilibrium might explain the correlated functional status among segregating V segments, but an unknown experimental factor could not be ruled out. In a later genetic analysis, a missense DCLRE1C variant was associated with V-gene and J-gene trimming of TCR beta chains, and the association was replicated in an independent cohort. Most TCR sequences were observed very rarely across donors, whereas some public TCRs were present in many individuals. In vitro tests confirmed that a few of the cytomegalovirus-associated TCR beta chains recognize cytomegalovirus antigens. In the study, approximately 160 TCR beta chains were listed as associated with cytomegalovirus. According to a later analysis, TCR association rates differed among HLA loci, with DRB1 alleles showing the most associated TCRs and HLA-C alleles showing the fewest. A later genetic analysis reported fewer N-insertions in productive TCRs among donors in an Asian-associated ancestry cluster than the approximately 700-donor mean. In an earlier analysis of more than 450 of the donors, most TCR beta V segments were observed in productive rearrangements about 87% or about 30% of the time, broadly matching IMGT annotations. A later analysis found that most CMV-associated TCR beta chains appeared HLA-restricted, with HLA associations seemingly driven largely by CMV exposure. Sequencing depth was assumed to be roughly uniform across donors in the presence/absence analyses, though that assumption may not hold. The classifier was reported to diagnose cytomegalovirus status with high specificity and sensitivity in both the original and validation cohorts. This cohort had only TCR beta chains sequenced, and the lack of alpha or paired-chain data limited which features could be detected. The earlier analysis of almost 600 of the donors excluded some 15 rarely observed V segments, including chromosome 9 orphons, because counts were too low. When HLA alleles, especially DR and DQ, strongly co-occurred, attributing TCR associations to individual alleles was difficult. It was suggested by the authors that the approach could potentially be generalized to other disease states and immunological phenotypes.

Libraries were prepared through the immunoSEQ multiplex PCR assay. A mixture of 60 forward primers for TCR Vbeta segments and 13 reverse primers for TCR Jbeta segments was used in the multiplex PCR. The CDR3 region of rearranged TCR beta genes was amplified from genomic DNA with a multiplex PCR assay. The amplified TCR beta libraries were sequenced on the Illumina HiSeq System as 87-base-pair reads. Turning to the authors' computational methods: In a later analysis, tens of millions of unique TCR beta chains were counted across the roughly 670 repertoires, and around 10 million of these chains were shared by at least two donors. To remove PCR and sequencing errors, raw reads were error-corrected and collapsed into unique sequences using a nearest-neighbor algorithm that merged closely related sequences. CDR3 sequences were aligned to IMGT reference sequences to assign V, D and J gene segments. For a sequence to be retained, a match of at least six nucleotides was required to both a V gene segment and a J gene segment. A rearrangement was called productive if the CDR3 had no stop codons and remained in frame with V and J, and every other rearrangement was called non-productive. Following IMGT convention, CDR3 was defined as the stretch from the second conserved V-encoded cysteine to the conserved J-encoded phenylalanine. Sequences without an unambiguous match to a single V gene segment were excluded from the earlier analysis of a few hundred of the donors. In an earlier analysis of several hundred of the donors, V segments were called functional above 56.7% productive rearrangements and were called segregating when the between-donor standard deviation exceeded 5%. A statistical classification framework was developed to diagnose cytomegalovirus status using the catalog of TCR beta chain sequences. In a later analysis, V and J genes were assigned by comparing TCR nucleotide sequences against IMGT/GENE-DB human TR gene sequences. In a later analysis, CDR3 sequences and most-parsimonious VDJ recombination scenarios were assigned using the TCRdist pipeline. A later analysis defined each TCR beta chain by its CDR3 amino acid sequence plus V-gene family, and excluded reads lacking a unique V-gene family. In a later analysis, fewer than 600 highly shared, low-generation-probability nucleotide sequences were removed to address suspected cross-contamination and a sequencing artifact. A later analysis calculated a clonal expansion index for each public chain from normalized within-repertoire ranks of inferred template counts. Generation probabilities in a later analysis came from a VDJ recombination model fitted to out-of-frame rearrangements, and those results were checked against IGoR. In a later analysis, TCR-TCR, TCR-HLA and TCR-CMV co-occurrence was scored with hypergeometric tests, and a repertoire-size bias correction was applied to TCR pairs. False discovery rates were estimated in a later analysis by permuting HLA or CMV assignments 20 times. In a later analysis, co-occurring TCRs were grouped using DBSCAN, and TCRdist sequence similarity was added for clustering within HLA-allele-positive subsets. For co-occurrence clustering, repertoires with fewer than 30,000 or more than 120,000 public chains were excluded, along with five repertoires with anomalous nucleotide sharing. TCRdb took this table from immuneACCESS and kept in-frame rearrangements with V and J called. Such tables lack part of the clones; where checked against another copy, unresolved V genes explain under half of the gap, and the rest is unexplained. V, J and clone size reflect that table, while D and trimming were determined from the DNA. This sample lists 98,000 or so clones; about 80% were detected once. Roughly 17% of the sample lies in the top ten.

The cohort was made up of approximately 670 healthy bone marrow donors. At the time of sampling, every cohort member was nominally healthy, though immune exposures that went unrecorded were likely present. The donor was CMV seropositive and was included in the group of approximately 300 seropositive cohort members. A peripheral blood sample was collected from each donor, and TCR beta sequencing was performed on peripheral blood mononuclear cells. The Qiagen DNeasy Blood Extraction Kit was used to extract genomic DNA from the blood cell samples. A few counts support this clone. Its antigen target is currently unknown. Base qualities are not at hand, and no much larger clone is one base apart. The sequence came from a man aged 60 to 69 in good health and CMV-seropositive. Sequenced sample: PBMCs.

The CDR3 here reads CASSEKRGQPQHF. The nucleotide sequence reads as follows: TGTGCCAGCAGTGAAAAAAGGGGGCAGCCCCAGCATTTT. The chain couples TRBV2 to TRBJ1-5, with TRBD1 perhaps the D gene, on 6 matching bases. V and J are truncated by 2 bases and 7 bases respectively, leaving an intervening sequence of 9 bases. Inclusive of the bounding cysteine and phenylalanine, the CDR3 is 13 residues long. CDR3 DNA is the only sequence kept; it has 39 bases, read in frame from the first base. From the germline V gene, CDR1 is SNHLY and CDR2 is FYNNEI.